These T cell receptor beta chains were read from a single sample in a study of response to subunit inactivated influenza vaccine. TCRdb fed the RT-PCR reads into MiXCR, producing one record per CDR3 protein. The sample has 200,000 to 250,000 distinct CDR3 sequences, roughly an eighth seen once. This specimen consisted of non-naive T cells sorted from PBMCs, obtained approximately 15 days before vaccination. These receptors were obtained from a man aged 50 to 60 who received an inactivated influenza vaccine. Both conserved end residues are part of each CDR3. Fields, in order: clone size, V gene, J gene, D gene, CDR3 DNA, CDR3 protein. D genes are given only for firm matches. Only some rows state a clone size, as once, few, many or a class for expanded clones.

abundance: -
v_gene: TRBV7-3
j_gene: TRBJ2-3
d_gene: TRBD2
CDR3nt: TGTGCCAGCAGCCCTAGCGGGCTGTCAGATACGCAGTATTTT
CDR3aa: CASSPSGLSDTQYF

abundance: -
v_gene: TRBV29-1
j_gene: TRBJ2-1
d_gene: TRBD1
CDR3nt: TGCAGCGACGGACAGGGTGCGAGGAATGAGCAGTTCTTC
CDR3aa: CSDGQGARNEQFF

abundance: -
v_gene: TRBV6-6
j_gene: TRBJ2-7
d_gene: -
CDR3nt: TGTGCCAGCAGTTATAGGAGCTCCTACGAGCAGTACTTC
CDR3aa: CASSYRSSYEQYF

abundance: many
v_gene: TRBV14
j_gene: TRBJ2-1
d_gene: TRBD2
CDR3nt: TGTGCCAGCAGCCAAGACCATGGACTAGCGGGATTTCTGAGCTCCTACAATGAGCAGTTCTTC
CDR3aa: CASSQDHGLAGFLSSYNEQFF

abundance: few
v_gene: TRBV29-1
j_gene: TRBJ1-2
d_gene: -
CDR3nt: TGCAGCGTTGAAGACCCTCCCCAAGATGGCTACACCTTC
CDR3aa: CSVEDPPQDGYTF

abundance: few
v_gene: TRBV20-1
j_gene: TRBJ2-1
d_gene: -
CDR3nt: TGCAGTGCTAGTATGGCTTTCAATGAGCAGTTCTTC
CDR3aa: CSASMAFNEQFF

abundance: few
v_gene: TRBV4-1
j_gene: TRBJ1-5
d_gene: -
CDR3nt: TGCGCCAGCAGCCAAGCGGTGGGACGGTGGAATCAGCCCCAGCATTTT
CDR3aa: CASSQAVGRWNQPQHF

abundance: -
v_gene: TRBV20-1
j_gene: TRBJ2-6
d_gene: -
CDR3nt: TGCAGTGCTAGAACCCCTGTGGCTGGACACACCTCTGGGGCCAACGTCCTGACTTTC
CDR3aa: CSARTPVAGHTSGANVLTF

abundance: few
v_gene: TRBV10-2
j_gene: TRBJ2-3
d_gene: -
CDR3nt: TGCGCCAGCAGTGGGGAGCGGACAGTAATTAGCACAGATACGCAGTATTTT
CDR3aa: CASSGERTVISTDTQYF

abundance: -
v_gene: TRBV18
j_gene: TRBJ2-5
d_gene: -
CDR3nt: TGTGCCAGCTCACCATTTGCAGGGCGGGAGACCCAGTACTTC
CDR3aa: CASSPFAGRETQYF

abundance: -
v_gene: TRBV12-3/TRBV12-4
j_gene: TRBJ2-3
d_gene: -
CDR3nt: TGTGCCAGCAGGGGAACAGTAAGCACAGATACGCAGTATTTT
CDR3aa: CASRGTVSTDTQYF